This T cell receptor (beta chain) was recovered during a study of HIV-infected patients and healthy controls. This clonotype was found a few times. Using its own MiXCR run on the 5' RACE reads, TCRdb lists one record per CDR3 protein. The table lists about 64,000 distinct CDR3 sequences, less than 20% of them singletons, with 1.4% in the top ten. The CDR3 sequence is 15 residues long. CDR1 is DFQATT, CDR2 SNEGSKA, per germline (reference sequence). V gave up 0 bases and J gave up 8 bases; unmatched junction bases: 9. The chain employs TRBV20-1 and TRBJ1-1, with 10 positions matching TRBD1. The origin of this receptor is a human donor in good health. The sample consisted of CD4+ T cells from blood. CDR3 region: CSARDSGTGAVEAFF. The CDR3 bases are TGCAGTGCTAGAGACTCCGGGACAGGGGCCGTAGAAGCTTTCTTT.